This T cell receptor (beta chain) appears in the sequencing data of a study of cytomegalovirus exposure and HLA in healthy donors. Overall study findings and caveats: Available immune exposure information covered CMV serostatus only. Using a false discovery rate of 0.05, a later analysis showed that some 16,000 TCR beta sequences were associated with HLA alleles. Reported results showed that the classifier diagnosed cytomegalovirus status with high specificity and sensitivity. Sequencing artifact likely explains a cluster of highly shared sequence variants.

The CDR3 extends over 12 amino acids. Germline lookup yields CDR1 SGHNT and CDR2 YENEEA. With 5 bases removed from V and 3 bases from J, the gap between germline ends came to 5 bases. In the PCR, 60 Vbeta and 13 Jbeta primers were used. The data were produced by immunoSEQ multiplex PCR, yet TCRdb's version contains in-frame clones alone and is incomplete. The table records 200,000 to 250,000 clones, less than 85% of them present only once. Notes on this clone: What it binds is unknown.

Sequencing was performed on PBMCs. The receptor comes from a girl aged 2 to 10 in good health and CMV-seronegative. The chain joins TRBV11-3 to TRBJ1-3; no firm D call. The CDR3 region is CASSLSGNTIYF. Here the CDR3 DNA reads TGTGCCAGCAGCCTCAGTGGAAACACCATATATTTT. The variable domain in full, with the rest retrieved from reference TRBV11-3 and TRBJ1-3, is EAGVVQSPRYKIIEKKQPVAFWCNPISGHNTLYWYLQNLGQGPELLIRYENEEAVDDSQLPKDRFSAERLKGVDSTLKIQPAELGDSAVYLCASSLSGNTIYFGEGSWLTVV.